The sequence of this T cell receptor (beta chain) was determined in a study of identical twins. MiXCR was run by TCRdb on the 5' RACE reads, yielding one entry per CDR3 protein. The top ten clones hold approximately 14% of a sample with more than 600,000 distinct CDR3 sequences, roughly 18% of them seen once. V was clipped by 4 bases and J by 6 bases; unmatched bases: 5. CDR1 is SGHRS and CDR2 is YFSETQ in the germline V gene. The CDR3 runs to 14 residues. This clonotype was counted a few times. The sample was also linked to a second study, of T cells expressing NK-cell markers.

Sequencing was done on a sample of PBMCs. The rearrangement uses TRBV5-1 and TRBJ2-3, with 10 bases lining up with TRBD1. The sequence derives from a young woman in good health. CDR3 nucleotide sequence: TGCGCCAGCAGCACAAGACAGGGGGCGGATACGCAGTATTTT. It specifies CASSTRQGADTQYF.